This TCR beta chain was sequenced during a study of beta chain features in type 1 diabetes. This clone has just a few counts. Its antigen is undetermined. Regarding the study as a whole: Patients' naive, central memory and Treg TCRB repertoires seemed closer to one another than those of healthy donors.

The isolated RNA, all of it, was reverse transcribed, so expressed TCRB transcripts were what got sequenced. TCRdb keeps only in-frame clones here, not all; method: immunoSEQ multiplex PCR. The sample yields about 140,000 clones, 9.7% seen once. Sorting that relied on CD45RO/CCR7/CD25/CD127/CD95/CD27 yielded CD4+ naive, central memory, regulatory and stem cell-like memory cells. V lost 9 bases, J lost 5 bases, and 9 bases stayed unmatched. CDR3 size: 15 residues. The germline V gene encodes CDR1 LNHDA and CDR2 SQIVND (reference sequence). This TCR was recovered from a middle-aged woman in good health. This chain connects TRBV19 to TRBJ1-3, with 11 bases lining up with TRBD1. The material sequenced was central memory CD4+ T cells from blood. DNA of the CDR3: TGTGCCAGCGAAAGGGGACAGGGGGTTCGAAACACCATATATTTT. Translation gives CASERGQGVRNTIYF.